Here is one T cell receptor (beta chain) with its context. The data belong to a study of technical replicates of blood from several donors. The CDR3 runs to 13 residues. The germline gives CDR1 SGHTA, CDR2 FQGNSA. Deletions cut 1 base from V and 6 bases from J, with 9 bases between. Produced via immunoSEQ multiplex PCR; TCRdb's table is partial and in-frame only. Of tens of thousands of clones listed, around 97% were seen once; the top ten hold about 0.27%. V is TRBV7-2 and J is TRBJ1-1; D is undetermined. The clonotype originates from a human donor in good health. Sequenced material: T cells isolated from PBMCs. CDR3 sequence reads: CASSLGIGAEAFF. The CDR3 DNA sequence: TGTGCCAGCAGCTTAGGGATCGGGGCTGAAGCTTTCTTT.